The subject of this entry is one TCR beta chain. This clonotype was counted a few times. This receptor's antigen is unknown. It has no much larger one-base neighbor in the sample; base qualities were not kept. The sample's time point label is to be understood as: after trial treatment. The treatment or condition label for this specimen denotes: LDRT plus nivolumab, ipilimumab, low-dose cyclophosphamide and aspirin (RACIN trial). Donors were enrolled in RACIN, a single-arm phase I dose-escalation trial in which nivolumab, ipilimumab, aspirin, low-dose cyclophosphamide and low-dose radiotherapy were combined. To be eligible, a patient needed to have an advanced solid tumor that was TIL-negative. The sample is drawn from a study of low-dose radiotherapy and immunotherapy resistance in tumors (dated 2022 in TCRdb). Describing the broader study: In Cohort 1, 0.5 Gy per fraction was delivered every 2 weeks, and a total PTV dose of 6.5 Gy was prescribed. In Cohort 2, 1 Gy per fraction was delivered every two weeks, for a total of 13 Gy over 26 weeks. Nivolumab was administered intravenously as a 240 mg flat dose every two weeks, and ipilimumab was administered intravenously at 1 mg/kg every six weeks. Intravenous cyclophosphamide at 200 mg/m2 was administered every two weeks, one day ahead of each radiation and immunotherapy administration. Starting on cycle 1 day 1, patients took 300 mg of aspirin by mouth once a day for four cycles. Trial participants were not randomized into treatment groups. Eight patients were included in the translational analysis, namely three from the first dose cohort plus the first five from the second dose cohort.

Trimmed from V: 4 bases; trimmed from J: 7 bases; junction bases lacking a gene match: 12. The CDR1 and CDR2 encoded by the germline V gene are KGHDR and SFDVKD. The CDR3 starts with the cysteine, ends with the phenylalanine, and has 17 residues. The DNA shown is the 51-base CDR3, in frame from base 1. Reads for this sample came from an Illumina HiSeq 2500. Superscript III and a set of TRAV- and TRBV-specific primers were used to synthesize first-strand cDNA, so that both TCRalpha and TCRbeta chains were covered. An approximately 20-cycle PCR with Phusion amplified the TCRs, pairing a constant-region primer with the adapter that was attached to the V primers. Isolated mRNA was amplified with the MessageAmp II aRNA Amplification Kit, using an approximately 17-hour in vitro transcription at 37°C. The Dynabeads mRNA DIRECT Purification Kit was used to isolate mRNA for TCR sequencing. Indexed Illumina adapters were added in a second 25-cycle Phusion PCR, and the resulting products were purified with AMPure XP beads. In the authors' own workflow: Custom Perl scripts were used to pool TCR sequences that encoded the same protein, to remove out-of-frame sequences, and to calculate the abundance of each clonotype. Any TCR sequence backed by just one read was left out of the analysis. The metrics used to describe the repertoires included Shannon entropy, Gini index, clonality, richness, and the frequency of TCRs shared between repertoires. TCRdb's own reprocessing of the public reads used fastp at Q25 and MiXCR and kept productive beta chains. Entries that share a CDR3 protein sequence are merged under the most common genes and DNA. The V and J calls and clone size are TCRdb's, not the authors'. This sample comprises some 100,000 distinct CDR3 sequences, approximately 22% of them detected only once. Over 10% of the sample is in the top ten clones.

This sample comprised PBMCs, obtained after low-dose radiotherapy plus immunotherapy. The receptor chain draws on TRBV24-1 and TRBJ2-1; 10 bases in the middle match TRBD2. This receptor was taken from a female donor with ovarian cancer. The DNA is TGTGCCACCAGTGACCCAGGATCTAGCGGGAGTCTGAATGAGCAGTTCTTC. This encodes CATSDPGSSGSLNEQFF.